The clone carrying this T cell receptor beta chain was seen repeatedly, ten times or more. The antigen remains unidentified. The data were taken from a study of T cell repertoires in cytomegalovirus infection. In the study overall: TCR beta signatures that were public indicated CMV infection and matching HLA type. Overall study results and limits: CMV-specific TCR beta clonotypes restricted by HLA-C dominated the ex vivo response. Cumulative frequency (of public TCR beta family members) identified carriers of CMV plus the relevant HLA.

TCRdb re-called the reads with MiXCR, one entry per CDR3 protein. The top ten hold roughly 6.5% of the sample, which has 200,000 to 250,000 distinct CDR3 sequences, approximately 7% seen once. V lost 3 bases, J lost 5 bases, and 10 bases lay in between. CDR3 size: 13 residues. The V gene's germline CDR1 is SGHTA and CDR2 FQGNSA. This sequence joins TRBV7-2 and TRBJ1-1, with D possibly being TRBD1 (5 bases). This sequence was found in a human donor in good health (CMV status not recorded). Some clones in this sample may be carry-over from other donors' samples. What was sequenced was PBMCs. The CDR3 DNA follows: TGTGCCAGCAGCTTGAGGGGAAGGACTGAAGCTTTCTTT. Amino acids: CASSLRGRTEAFF.